These 21 T cell receptor beta chains came from one sample sequenced in a study of T cells after yellow fever vaccination (dated by TCRdb to the late 2010s). The treatment or condition label of this sample denotes: live attenuated yellow fever vaccine strain. Receptor amplification or capture employed 5' RACE. TCRdb names Illumina NovaSeq 6000 as the instrument used. The public reads were reanalyzed by TCRdb: fastp trimming at Q25, MiXCR alignment, in-frame beta chains only. All rows with the same CDR3 protein become a single entry with the most common DNA and genes. In this sample the table shows some 350,000 distinct CDR3 sequences, almost 4% of which occur a single time. In total, the top ten clones hold roughly 24% of the sample. Sequences were derived from PBMCs, sampled 5 days after the yellow fever booster vaccination. Receptor source: a man aged 18 to 35 who received the YFV17D yellow fever vaccine.

This clonotype came up many times. Written as DNA, the CDR3 is TGTGCCAGCAGCCCCCCGGGACAGAACACTGAAGCTTTCTTT. This codes for CASSPPGQNTEAFF. The chain has TRBV7-3 and TRBJ1-1, with TRBD1 as a possible D gene (6 bases). The CDR3 is made up of 14 amino acids. V was shortened by 5 bases and J by 1 base, with 11 bases between the two germline ends. Germline V gene sequence: CDR1 SGHTA, CDR2 FQGTGA.

On this clonotype: The junction and the germline gene differ at one end; a read error may be behind it. The V call is TRBV7-3, the J call TRBJ2-6, with 7 bases identical to TRBD1. The CDR3 loop spans 14 amino acids. CDR1 and CDR2 (germline): SGHTA, FQGTGA. CDR3 region: CASSLTGTDFMLTF. The CDR3 DNA reads as TGTGCCAGCAGCCTAACCGGGACAGATTTTATGCTGACTTTC.

The chain links TRBV7-9 to TRBJ2-1, with no clear D. The CDR3 consists of 13 residues. Germline values: CDR1 SEHNR, CDR2 FQNEAQ (reference sequence). V was trimmed by 1 base and J by 6 bases, leaving 7 bases between them. This CDR3 is CASSLVGFNEQFF. The CDR3 DNA reads as TGTGCCAGCAGCTTAGTGGGGTTCAATGAGCAGTTCTTC.

This clonotype has a count of ten or more. The CDR3 region is CASSSSWGRDTEAFF. The CDR3 DNA is TGTGCCAGCAGCTCCAGCTGGGGCAGGGACACTGAAGCTTTCTTT. The chain joins TRBV7-6 to TRBJ1-1, with a tentative D call TRBD1 (5 bases). Germline CDR1 reads SGHVS; CDR2 reads FNYEAQ. V dropped 4 bases and J dropped 3 bases, with 15 bases sitting between them. The CDR3 length is 15 residues.

The gene calls are TRBV11-2 and TRBJ2-5; 8 bases agree with TRBD2. With 6 bases clipped from V and 5 bases from J, the junction kept 14 bases outside the gene matches. The CDR3 covers 16 residues. Germline CDR1 reads SGHAT; CDR2 reads FQNNGV. The CDR3 spells CASSLNFGLALETQYF. In DNA, the CDR3 is TGTGCCAGCAGTTTAAACTTCGGACTAGCACTGGAGACCCAGTACTTC.

This chain links TRBV7-2 with TRBJ1-2; TRBD1 is a possible D gene (6 bases). Per germline, CDR1 SGHTA and CDR2 FQGNSA. CDR3 length: 15 amino acids. V lost 6 bases to trimming and J lost 8 bases, with 22 bases between them. CDR3 nucleotide sequence: TGTGCCAGCAGGGAGGGGGGGCGCCTAACAGAAGGCTACACCTTC. This translates into CASREGGRLTEGYTF.

This clonotype has at least ten counts. In DNA form, the CDR3 reads TGTGCCACCAGTGGACAGGACGGGGTCTACACCTTC. The encoded protein is CATSGQDGVYTF. The V gene is TRBV24-1, the J gene TRBJ1-2; TRBD1 is a possible D gene (6 bases). The CDR3 spans 12 residues. Germline V gene sequence: CDR1 KGHDR, CDR2 SFDVKD. Trimming removed 5 bases at V and 10 bases at J, with 13 bases between.

This clonotype was seen a handful of times. The chain links TRBV12-3 or TRBV12-4 to TRBJ2-3; D uncertain. V was pared by 5 bases and J by 8 bases, with 14 bases between. This CDR3 has 13 amino acids. The CDR3 here is CASSLHRRPTQYF. In nucleotides, the CDR3 is TGTGCCAGCAGTCTCCACCGCCGGCCTACGCAGTATTTT.

This clonotype was seen a handful of times. The chain has TRBV5-1 and TRBJ2-2, with a tentative D call TRBD1 (5 bases). Trimming pared 3 bases from V and 1 base from J, leaving 16 bases between. The CDR3 has 17 residues. From germline, CDR1 is SGHRS and CDR2 YFSETQ. The CDR3 bases are TGCGCCAGCAGCTCCTACCTAGGGGCAGGGAACACCGGGGAGCTGTTTTTT. Encoded protein: CASSSYLGAGNTGELFF.

This clonotype was recorded many times. The chain recombines TRBV20-1 with TRBJ2-1; TRBD2 matches at 11 bases. Germline CDR1 is DFQATT and CDR2 is SNEGSKA (reference sequence). Trimming cost V 3 bases and J 5 bases; bases outside gene matches: 6. This CDR3 is 15 amino acids long. The CDR3 nucleotides read TGCAGTGCTAGGGTCCTAGCGGGGGGAAACAATGAGCAGTTCTTC. This sequence encodes CSARVLAGGNNEQFF.

This chain links TRBV20-1 with TRBJ2-3, with D possibly TRBD2 on 6 matching bases. Germline V lookup: CDR1 DFQATT, CDR2 SNEGSKA (reference sequence). V was shortened by 6 bases and J by 6 bases, with 19 bases between the two germline ends. The CDR3 covers 14 residues. CDR3 residues: CSAEMAGLWDTQYF. The CDR3 DNA reads as TGCAGTGCCGAGATGGCGGGGCTATGGGATACGCAGTATTTT.

There are a few counts of this clonotype. The chain has TRBV5-1 and TRBJ2-5, with 7 bases matching TRBD1. With 9 bases clipped from V and 4 bases from J, the junction kept 6 bases outside the gene matches. CDR3 length: 12 residues. Germline V gene sequence: CDR1 SGHRS, CDR2 YFSETQ. CDR3 DNA: TGCGCCAAGACAGGGATCGGAGAGACCCAGTACTTC. Protein: CAKTGIGETQYF.

This clonotype was recorded a few times. CDR3 DNA sequence: TGCGCCAGCAGCCAAGACAGCCGGGGGAATCAGCCCCAGCATTTT. This sequence encodes CASSQDSRGNQPQHF. The J gene is TRBJ1-5, the V gene TRBV4-3; possibly TRBD1 for D (5 bases). The V gene lost 0 bases and the J gene lost 4 bases, with 10 bases spanning the gap. The CDR3 is 15 amino acids. Germline CDR1 and CDR2: LGHNA and YSLEER.

V gene TRBV29-1 combines with J gene TRBJ1-1; no reliable D call. Germline CDR1 and CDR2: SQVTM and ANQGSEA. Trimming removed 2 bases at V and 4 bases at J, with 11 bases between. The CDR3 loop spans 13 amino acids. The CDR3 coding sequence is TGCAGCGTTGAACCGCGGTCCGGCACTGAAGCTTTCTTT. Its translation is CSVEPRSGTEAFF.

The chain is built from TRBV12-3 or TRBV12-4 and TRBJ2-7; D remains ambiguous. Trimming took off 11 bases at V and 3 bases at J, with 11 bases between the two ends. This CDR3 has 11 amino acids. CDR3 DNA sequence: TGTGCCGTAAGTTCCGTCTACGAGCAGTACGTC. As protein: CAVSSVYEQYV.

Many counts were recorded for this clonotype. The chain recombines TRBV7-2 with TRBJ2-3; 9 positions match TRBD2. V lost 3 bases and J lost 5; bases outside the gene matches: 15. Germline CDR1 SGHTA, CDR2 FQGNSA. The CDR3 spans 18 residues. The CDR3 DNA reads as TGTGCCAGCAGCTTCCATCTCCGGGCAGCGGGGGGTCGAGATACGCAGTATTTT. Encoded protein: CASSFHLRAAGGRDTQYF. The whole variable domain, filled in from reference TRBV7-2 and TRBJ2-3, reads GAGVSQSPSNKVTEKGKDVELRCDPISGHTALYWYRQSLGQGLEFLIYFQGNSAPDKSGLPSDRFSAERTGGSVSTLTIQRTQQEDSAVYLCASSFHLRAAGGRDTQYFGPGTRLTVL.

The chain links TRBV5-1 to TRBJ1-6; TRBD1 matches 8 bases. This CDR3 has 15 residues. Germline V gene lookup returns CDR1 SGHRS and CDR2 YFSETQ. J lost 10 bases, V lost 0 bases, and 6 bases had no gene match. Here the CDR3 DNA reads TGCGCCAGCAGCTTGGTGTTCGACAGGGGATCACCCCTCCACTTT. Protein: CASSLVFDRGSPLHF.

This clonotype was seen repeatedly, ten times or more. The chain has TRBV5-1 and TRBJ2-1; D ambiguous. V was clipped by 0 bases and J by 8 bases, with 6 bases between them. Germline V gene sequence: CDR1 SGHRS, CDR2 YFSETQ. The CDR3 consists of 12 residues. CDR3 sequence reads: CASSLAIDEQFF. DNA of the CDR3: TGCGCCAGCAGCTTGGCCATAGATGAGCAGTTCTTC.

This chain links TRBV5-4 with TRBJ2-5; 10 bases map to TRBD2. CDR1 and CDR2 from the germline V gene are SGHNT and YYREEE (reference sequence). The length of the CDR3 is 15 residues. The V and J ends lost 4 bases and 5 bases, in that order; junction bases with no gene match: 8. The CDR3 region has the DNA TGTGCCAGCAGCACCGGGACTAGCGAAACGGAGACCCAGTACTTC. Translating it yields CASSTGTSETETQYF. Filled out from reference TRBV5-4 and TRBJ2-5, the complete variable domain reads ETGVTQSPTHLIKTRGQQVTLRCSSQSGHNTVSWYQQALGQGPQFIFQYYREEENGRGNFPPRFSGLQFPNYSSELNVNALELDDSALYLCASSTGTSETETQYFGPGTRLLVL.

This clonotype turned up a few times. The V and J genes are TRBV6-5 and TRBJ1-2, with 7 positions matching TRBD1. Trimming took 7 bases from V and 6 from J; bases not matched to a gene: 5. The CDR3 contains 12 residues. Germline V gene sequence: CDR1 MNHEY, CDR2 SVGAGI. The DNA of the CDR3 is TGTGCCAGCACCAAGGGGGCGGATGGCTACACCTTC. It codes for CASTKGADGYTF.

This clonotype was observed many times. This rearrangement joins TRBV4-3 to TRBJ2-3, with D uncertain. With 0 bases removed from V and 2 bases from J, the gap between germline ends came to 12 bases. The CDR3 loop spans 16 amino acids. Germline lookup yields CDR1 LGHNA and CDR2 YSLEER. The CDR3 DNA reads TGCGCCAGCAGCCAAGATAGACGTTGGGACACAGATACGCAGTATTTT. This gives the protein CASSQDRRWDTDTQYF.